This TCR beta chain is drawn from a study of blood T cell repertoires in COVID-19. As for the study in general: Collection of acute and convalescent COVID-19 samples took place in the United States, Italy and Spain. PBMCs, B-cell-depleted T cells, or T cells provided the cDNA or gDNA that made up the material.

On this clone: At one boundary the junction diverges from the germline segment, which might be a read error.

Participants' own reports of clinical history determined their cohort assignment. Before being deemed recovered, Cohort 3 donors had two negative PCRs, clearance, or symptom resolution. Repertoires were generated with immunoSEQ multiplex PCR, while TCRdb's copy carries only in-frame clones and drops some. This sample has hundreds of thousands of clones, with about nine tenths found just once. The germline CDR1 and CDR2 sequences are SGHVS and FQNEAQ. This CDR3 has 13 amino acids. Input material: PBMCs or T cells enriched from blood (not recorded which). The clonotype originates from a man aged 55-75 years who had recovered from COVID-19. This chain connects TRBV7-8 to TRBJ2-3, with D perhaps TRBD1 or TRBD2 (5 bases each). This CDR3 reads CASSVAGSHTQYF. CDR3 bases: TGTGCCAGCAGCGTAGCAGGGAGTCATACGCAGTATTTT.